A selection of T cell receptor beta chains follows, all from one sample in a study of Graves' ophthalmopathy and Graves' hyperthyroidism. TCRdb re-analysed the multiplex PCR reads in MiXCR, keeping a single row per CDR3 protein. The sample has hundreds of thousands of distinct CDR3 sequences; 22% are singletons. Material: peripheral blood. The source is a woman between 18 and 30 years old with stable Graves' hyperthyroidism. Some clones in this sample may be carry-over from other donors' samples. Each CDR3 is given with its conserved first and last residue. D genes are given only for firm matches. The size entry is marked missing in some rows and otherwise reads once, few, many or a size class.

d_call | v_call | clone_size | cdr3_length | cdr3_aa
TRBD1 | TRBV6-2/TRBV6-3 | . | 15 | CASSYGDSANSPLHF
. | TRBV5-1 | many | 15 | CASSSQGGAKNIQYF
. | TRBV7-6 | many | 16 | CASSLDADSYNSPLHF
. | TRBV6-1 | many | 13 | CASTLPLWVEQYF
. | TRBV27 | many | 14 | CASSPQDPNTEAFF
. | TRBV11-2 | . | 11 | CASSSGRGFTF
. | TRBV6-2/TRBV6-3 | many | 15 | CASRGGVNGNQPQHF
. | TRBV15 | few | 15 | CATSRDRVGSYEQYF
TRBD1 | TRBV2 | few | 13 | CASRETGVQPQHF
. | TRBV7-3 | . | 16 | CASSSPKDIRNTEAFF
. | TRBV6-1 | many | 15 | CASSEVRMSSVEAFF
TRBD1 | TRBV5-5 | many | 17 | CASSLGFGQGSGETQYF
TRBD1 | TRBV19 | . | 14 | CASSRRAGGDEQYF
. | TRBV10-3 | few | 14 | CAIKFDSKSYEQYF
TRBD1 | TRBV6-5 | many | 15 | CASSYSRQGAYEQYF
TRBD1 | TRBV12-3/TRBV12-4 | many | 12 | CASSETGIEAFF
TRBD1 | TRBV10-3 | many | 13 | CAISPGTGYEQYF
. | TRBV6-2/TRBV6-3 | many | 12 | CASSSGHYGYTF
. | TRBV29-1 | many | 10 | CSAPWGEQYF
. | TRBV6-1 | many | 16 | CASSQNSQGTGYEQYF